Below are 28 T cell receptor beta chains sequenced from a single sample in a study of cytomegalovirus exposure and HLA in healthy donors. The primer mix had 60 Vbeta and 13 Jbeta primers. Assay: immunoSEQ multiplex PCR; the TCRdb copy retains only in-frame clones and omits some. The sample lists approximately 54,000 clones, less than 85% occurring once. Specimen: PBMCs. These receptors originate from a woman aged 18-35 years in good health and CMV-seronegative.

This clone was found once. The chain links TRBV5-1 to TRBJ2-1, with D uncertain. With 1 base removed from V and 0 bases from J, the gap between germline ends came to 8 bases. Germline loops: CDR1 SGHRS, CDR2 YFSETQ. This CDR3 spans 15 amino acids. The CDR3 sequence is CASSLKESSYNEQFF. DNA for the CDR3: TGCGCCAGCAGCTTGAAGGAGAGCTCCTACAATGAGCAGTTCTTC.

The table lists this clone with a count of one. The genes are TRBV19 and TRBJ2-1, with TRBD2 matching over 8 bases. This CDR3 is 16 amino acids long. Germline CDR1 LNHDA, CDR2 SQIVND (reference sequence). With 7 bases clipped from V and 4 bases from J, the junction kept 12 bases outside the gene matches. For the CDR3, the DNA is TGTGCCAGTACCCCCAGCAGCGGGAGATCTTACAATGAGCAGTTCTTC. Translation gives CASTPSSGRSYNEQFF.

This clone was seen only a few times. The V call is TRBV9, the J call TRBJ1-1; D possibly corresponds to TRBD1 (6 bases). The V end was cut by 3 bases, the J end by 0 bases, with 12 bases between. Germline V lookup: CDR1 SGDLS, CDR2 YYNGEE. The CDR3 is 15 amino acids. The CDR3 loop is CASSGEGQMNTEAFF. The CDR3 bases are TGTGCCAGCAGCGGGGAAGGACAGATGAACACTGAAGCTTTCTTT.

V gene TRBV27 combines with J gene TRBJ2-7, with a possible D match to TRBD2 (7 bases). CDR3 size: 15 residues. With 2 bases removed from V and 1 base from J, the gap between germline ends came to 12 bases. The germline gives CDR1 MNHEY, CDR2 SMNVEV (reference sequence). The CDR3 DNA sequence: TGTGCCAGCAGTTTAGGGAGGGGGTGGTCCTACGAGCAGTACTTC. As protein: CASSLGRGWSYEQYF.

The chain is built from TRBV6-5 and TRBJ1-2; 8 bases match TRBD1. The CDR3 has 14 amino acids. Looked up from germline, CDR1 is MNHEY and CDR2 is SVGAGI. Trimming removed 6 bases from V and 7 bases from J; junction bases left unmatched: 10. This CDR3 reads CASRLQGASFGYTF. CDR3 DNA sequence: TGTGCCAGCAGACTCCAGGGGGCTTCCTTTGGCTACACCTTC.

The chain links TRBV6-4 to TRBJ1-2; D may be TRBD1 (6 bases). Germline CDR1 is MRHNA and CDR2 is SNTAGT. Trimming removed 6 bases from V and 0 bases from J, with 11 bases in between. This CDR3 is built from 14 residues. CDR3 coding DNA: TGTGCCAGCAGCCGGGACACATCTAACTATGGCTACACCTTC. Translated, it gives CASSRDTSNYGYTF.

For the CDR3, the DNA is TGTGCCAGCAGCTTAGTAGTGATGGGGACAACGCCCGAGCAGTACTTC. Its translation: CASSLVVMGTTPEQYF. This chain connects TRBV7-9 to TRBJ2-7, with D tentatively TRBD1 (6 bases). Germline CDR1 SEHNR, CDR2 FQNEAQ (reference sequence). V lost 1 base, J lost 6 bases, and 19 bases lay in between. This CDR3 spans 16 amino acids.

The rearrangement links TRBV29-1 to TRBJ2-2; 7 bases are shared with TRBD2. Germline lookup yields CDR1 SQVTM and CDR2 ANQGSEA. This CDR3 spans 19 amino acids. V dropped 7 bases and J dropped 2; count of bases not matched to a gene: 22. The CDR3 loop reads CSATDKRLARVSNTGELFF. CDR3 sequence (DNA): TGCAGCGCCACGGACAAACGACTAGCCAGAGTGTCTAACACCGGGGAGCTGTTTTTT.

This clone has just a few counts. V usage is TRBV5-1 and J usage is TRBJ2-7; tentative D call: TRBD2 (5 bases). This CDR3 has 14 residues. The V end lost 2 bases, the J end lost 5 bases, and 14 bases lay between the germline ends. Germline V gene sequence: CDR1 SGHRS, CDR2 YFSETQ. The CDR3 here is CASSFERPGNEQYF. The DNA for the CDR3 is TGCGCCAGCAGCTTTGAACGGCCGGGGAACGAGCAGTACTTC.

The CDR3 DNA reads as TGTGCCACCACCGGTGGCACCGGGGAGCTGTTTTTT. Protein: CATTGGTGELFF. J is TRBJ2-2 and V is TRBV27; D not resolved. V lost 10 bases to trimming and J lost 4 bases, with 10 bases between them. The CDR3 is 12 residues long. Germline V gives CDR1 MNHEY, CDR2 SMNVEV (reference sequence).

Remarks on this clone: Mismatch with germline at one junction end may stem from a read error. The CDR3 reads CVSSITSERTDTKYF. The DNA of the CDR3 is TGTGTCAGTAGTATTACTAGCGAACGCACAGATACGAAGTATTTT. The chain carries TRBV19 and TRBJ2-3, with 7 nucleotides matching TRBD2. The CDR3 runs to 15 residues. Germline values: CDR1 LNHDA, CDR2 SQIVND (reference sequence).

CDR3 bases: TGTGCCAGCTTGGGACAGCCTAACACTGAAGCTTTCTTT. Protein: CASLGQPNTEAFF. J is TRBJ1-1 and V is TRBV19, with 7 positions matching TRBD1. The CDR3 covers 13 residues. The germline CDR1 and CDR2 sequences are LNHDA and SQIVND (reference sequence). With V trimmed by 9 bases and J by 2 bases, 6 bases remained unmatched.

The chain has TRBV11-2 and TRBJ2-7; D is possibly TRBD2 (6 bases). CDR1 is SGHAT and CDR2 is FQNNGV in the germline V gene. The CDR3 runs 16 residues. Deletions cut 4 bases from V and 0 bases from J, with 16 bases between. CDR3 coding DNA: TGTGCCAGCAGCTCCGCTGGGCGGGAATCCTCCTACGAGCAGTACTTC. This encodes CASSSAGRESSYEQYF.

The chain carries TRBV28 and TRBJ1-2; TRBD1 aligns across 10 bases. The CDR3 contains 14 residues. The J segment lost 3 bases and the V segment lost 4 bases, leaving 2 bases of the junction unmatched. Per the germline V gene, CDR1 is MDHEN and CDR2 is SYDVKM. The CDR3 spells CASSSGTGDYGYTF. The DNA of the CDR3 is TGTGCCAGCAGTTCCGGGACAGGGGACTATGGCTACACCTTC.

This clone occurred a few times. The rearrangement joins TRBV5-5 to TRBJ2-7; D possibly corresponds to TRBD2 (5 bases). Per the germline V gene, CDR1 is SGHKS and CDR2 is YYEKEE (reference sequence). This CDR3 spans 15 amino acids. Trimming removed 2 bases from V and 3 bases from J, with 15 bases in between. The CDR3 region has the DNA TGTGCCAGCAGCTTTGCGGACTTTGGACTCTACGAGCAGTACTTC. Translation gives CASSFADFGLYEQYF.

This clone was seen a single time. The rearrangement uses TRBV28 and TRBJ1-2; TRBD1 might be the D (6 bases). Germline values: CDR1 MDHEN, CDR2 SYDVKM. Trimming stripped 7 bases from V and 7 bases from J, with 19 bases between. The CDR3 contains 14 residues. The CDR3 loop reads CASTATGEGGGYTF. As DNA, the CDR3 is TGTGCCAGCACCGCGACGGGGGAGGGGGGTGGCTACACCTTC.

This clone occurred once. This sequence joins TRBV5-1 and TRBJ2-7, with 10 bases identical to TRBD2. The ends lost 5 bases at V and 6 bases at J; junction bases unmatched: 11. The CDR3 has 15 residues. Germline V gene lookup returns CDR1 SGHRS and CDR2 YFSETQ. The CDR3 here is CASSHGGLAGAEQYF. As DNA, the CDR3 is TGCGCCAGCAGTCATGGCGGGCTAGCGGGGGCCGAGCAGTACTTC.

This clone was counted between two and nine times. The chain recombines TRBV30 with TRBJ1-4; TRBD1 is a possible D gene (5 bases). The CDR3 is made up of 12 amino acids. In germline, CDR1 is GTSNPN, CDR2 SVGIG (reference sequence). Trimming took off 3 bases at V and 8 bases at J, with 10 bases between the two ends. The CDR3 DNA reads TGTGCCTGGAGACAAGACAGCGAAAAACTGTTTTTT. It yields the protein CAWRQDSEKLFF.

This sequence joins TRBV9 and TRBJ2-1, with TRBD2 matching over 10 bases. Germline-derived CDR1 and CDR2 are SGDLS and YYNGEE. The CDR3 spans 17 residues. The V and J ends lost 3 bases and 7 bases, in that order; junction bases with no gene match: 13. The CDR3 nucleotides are TGTGCCAGCAGCGCCCCGGGGGTAGCGGGAGGAGGGAATGAGCAGTTCTTC. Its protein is CASSAPGVAGGGNEQFF.

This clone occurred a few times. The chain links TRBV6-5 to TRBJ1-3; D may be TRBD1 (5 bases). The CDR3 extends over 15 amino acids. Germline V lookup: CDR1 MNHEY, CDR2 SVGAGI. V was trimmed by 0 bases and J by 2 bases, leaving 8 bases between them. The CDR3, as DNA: TGTGCCAGCAGTTACTCACCCAGGGCTGGAAACACCATATATTTT. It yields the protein CASSYSPRAGNTIYF.

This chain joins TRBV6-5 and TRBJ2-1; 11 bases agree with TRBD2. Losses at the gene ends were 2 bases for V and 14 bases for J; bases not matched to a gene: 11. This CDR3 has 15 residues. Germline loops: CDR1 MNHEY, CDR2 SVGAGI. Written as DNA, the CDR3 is TGTGCCAGCAGTTACAGAACTAGCGGGAGAGTTCGGAAGTTCTTC. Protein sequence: CASSYRTSGRVRKFF.

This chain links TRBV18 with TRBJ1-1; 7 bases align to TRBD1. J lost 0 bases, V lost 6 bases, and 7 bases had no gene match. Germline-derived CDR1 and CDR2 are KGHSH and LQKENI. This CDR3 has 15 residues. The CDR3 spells CASSRGQEMNTEAFF. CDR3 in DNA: TGTGCCAGCTCCAGAGGACAGGAGATGAACACTGAAGCTTTCTTT.

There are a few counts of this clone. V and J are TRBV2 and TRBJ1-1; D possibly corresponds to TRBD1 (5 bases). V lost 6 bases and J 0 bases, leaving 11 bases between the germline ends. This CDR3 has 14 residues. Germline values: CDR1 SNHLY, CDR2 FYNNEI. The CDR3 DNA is TGTGCCAGCAGGATGACAGAGATGAACACTGAAGCTTTCTTT. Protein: CASRMTEMNTEAFF.

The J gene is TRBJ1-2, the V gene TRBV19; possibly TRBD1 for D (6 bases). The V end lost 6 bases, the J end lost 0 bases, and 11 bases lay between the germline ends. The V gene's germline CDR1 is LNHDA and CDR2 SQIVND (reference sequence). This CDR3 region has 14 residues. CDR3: CASRNRETNYGYTF. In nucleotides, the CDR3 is TGTGCCAGTAGGAACAGGGAAACTAACTATGGCTACACCTTC.

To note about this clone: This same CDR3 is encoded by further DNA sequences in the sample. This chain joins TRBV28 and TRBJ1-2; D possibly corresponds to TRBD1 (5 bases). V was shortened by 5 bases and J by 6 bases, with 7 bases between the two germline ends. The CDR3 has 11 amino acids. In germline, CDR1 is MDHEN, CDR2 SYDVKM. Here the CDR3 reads CASSRGNGYTF. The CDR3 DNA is TGTGCCAGCAGTAGGGGAAATGGCTACACCTTC.

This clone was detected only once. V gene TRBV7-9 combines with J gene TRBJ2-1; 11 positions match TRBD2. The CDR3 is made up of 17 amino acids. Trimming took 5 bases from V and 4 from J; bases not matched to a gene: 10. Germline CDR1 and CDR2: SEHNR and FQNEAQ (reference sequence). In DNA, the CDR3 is TGTGCCAGCAGCCCTTCCTCCGGGACTAGCGGTTACAATGAGCAGTTCTTC. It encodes CASSPSSGTSGYNEQFF. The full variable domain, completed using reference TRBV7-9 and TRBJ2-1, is DTGVSQNPRHKITKRGQNVTFRCDPISEHNRLYWYRQTLGQGPEFLTYFQNEAQLEKSRLLSDRFSAERPKGSFSTLEIQRTEQGDSAMYLCASSPSSGTSGYNEQFFGPGTRLTVL.

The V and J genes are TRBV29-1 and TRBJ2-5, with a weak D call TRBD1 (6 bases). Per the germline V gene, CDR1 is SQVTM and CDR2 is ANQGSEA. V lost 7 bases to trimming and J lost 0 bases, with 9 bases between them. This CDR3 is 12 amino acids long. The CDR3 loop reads CSERGYQETQYF. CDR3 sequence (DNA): TGCAGCGAGAGGGGGTACCAAGAGACCCAGTACTTC.

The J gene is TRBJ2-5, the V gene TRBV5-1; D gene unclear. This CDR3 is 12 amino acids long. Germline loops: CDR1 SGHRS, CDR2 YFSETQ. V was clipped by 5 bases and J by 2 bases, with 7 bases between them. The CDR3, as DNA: TGCGCCAGCAGAGAACAGCAAGAGACCCAGTACTTC. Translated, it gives CASREQQETQYF. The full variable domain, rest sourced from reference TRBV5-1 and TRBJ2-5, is KAGVTQTPRYLIKTRGQQVTLSCSPISGHRSVSWYQQTPGQGLQFLFEYFSETQRNKGNFPGRFSGRQFSNSRSEMNVSTLELGDSALYLCASREQQETQYFGPGTRLLVL.